The rows below give T cell receptor beta chains drawn from one sample of a study of T cells in tuberculosis. TCRdb's copy holds only in-frame clones and misses some; the assay was immunoSEQ multiplex PCR. Here the sample spans some 30,000 clones, 70% to 90% being singletons. Sequenced material: PBMCs, taken at tuberculosis diagnosis. Receptor source: an adult with tuberculosis. CDR3s leave out the opening cysteine and the closing phenylalanine or tryptophan. The order of the fields is V gene, J gene, CDR3 protein.

TRBV7-2,TRBJ1-5,ASSRQGDQPQH
TRBV4-1,TRBJ2-1,ASSHHGISGTSSYNEQF
TRBV6-6,TRBJ1-4,AGRGWANEKLF
TRBV4-2,TRBJ2-5,ASRLLAGDGETQY
TRBV30,TRBJ2-2,AWSSTGTGELF
TRBV6-4,TRBJ2-1,ASSPGTSGYNEQF
TRBV21-1,TRBJ1-4,ASSRGNQRRGLTNEKLF
TRBV11-3,TRBJ1-1,ASSSGRGNTEAF
TRBV5-1,TRBJ1-1,ASSLGGIPVLNTEAF
TRBV4-1,TRBJ2-2,ASSQDDGSGANNPGELF
TRBV11-2,TRBJ1-5,ASSLRGGDSNQPQH
TRBV15,TRBJ2-7,ATSSRGPLSYEQY
TRBV4-3,TRBJ1-1,ASSQDGGGEAF
TRBV6-5,TRBJ1-5,ASSYSRQGAQPQH
TRBV2,TRBJ1-1,ASTRGSLAF
TRBV19,TRBJ1-6,ASSIKGQNSPLH
TRBV2,TRBJ2-5,ASNPGTGQETQY
TRBV7-3,TRBJ2-2,ASSFGDPNTGELF
TRBV5-6,TRBJ1-2,ASSLSARQDGYT
TRBV5-4,TRBJ2-7,ASSPDIAGDAYEQY
TRBV28,TRBJ1-6,ASSTTEDRESNSPLH
TRBV4-1,TRBJ1-6,ASRSSELNNSPLH
TRBV29-1,TRBJ2-5,SARGWGGASETQY
TRBV16,TRBJ1-1,ASSRRGTVGTEAF
TRBV7-8,TRBJ2-2,ASSPRTRGNTGELF
TRBV6-4,TRBJ1-1,ASSDGGPNTEAF